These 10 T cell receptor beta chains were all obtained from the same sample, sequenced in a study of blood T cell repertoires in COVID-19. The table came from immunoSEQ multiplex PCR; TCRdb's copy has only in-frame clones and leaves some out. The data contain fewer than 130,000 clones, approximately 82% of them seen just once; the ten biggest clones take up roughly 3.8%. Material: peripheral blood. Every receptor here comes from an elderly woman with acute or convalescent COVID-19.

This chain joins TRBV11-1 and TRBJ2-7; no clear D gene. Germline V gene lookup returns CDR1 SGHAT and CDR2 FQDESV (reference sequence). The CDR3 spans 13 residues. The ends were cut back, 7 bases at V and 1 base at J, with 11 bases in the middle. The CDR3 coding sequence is TGTGCCAGCACCCCGACACGATCCTACGAGCAGTACTTC. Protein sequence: CASTPTRSYEQYF.

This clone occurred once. The CDR3 region has the DNA TGTGCCAGCAGACCCGGGGACACCTCCTACGAGCAGTACTTC. It yields the protein CASRPGDTSYEQYF. This chain joins TRBV2 and TRBJ2-7; a possible D gene is TRBD1 (6 bases). The germline V gene encodes CDR1 SNHLY and CDR2 FYNNEI. The CDR3 length is 14 residues. Between the trimmed V and J ends, which lost 6 bases and 0 bases, there was a span of 12 bases.

CDR3 coding DNA: TGTGCCATCAGTGACTACTTTCAGGGCAATCAGCCCCAGCATTTT. This codes for CAISDYFQGNQPQHF. J is TRBJ1-5 and V is TRBV10-3; D unresolved. V lost 3 bases and J 2 bases, leaving 11 bases between the germline ends. The CDR3 is 15 residues long. The germline CDR1 and CDR2 sequences are ENHRY and SYGVKD.

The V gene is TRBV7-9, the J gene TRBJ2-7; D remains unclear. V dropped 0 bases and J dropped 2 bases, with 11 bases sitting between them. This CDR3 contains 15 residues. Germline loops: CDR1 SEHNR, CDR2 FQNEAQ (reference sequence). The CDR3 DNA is TGTGCCAGCAGCTTAGCGGTGGTGGGCACCTACGAGCAGTACTTC. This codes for CASSLAVVGTYEQYF.

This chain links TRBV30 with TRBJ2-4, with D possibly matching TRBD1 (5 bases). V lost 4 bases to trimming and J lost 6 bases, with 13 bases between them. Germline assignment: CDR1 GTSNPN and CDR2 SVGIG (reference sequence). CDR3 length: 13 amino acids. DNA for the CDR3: TGTGCCTGGACGTATGGGGCTGGAAACATTCAGTACTTC. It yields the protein CAWTYGAGNIQYF.

CDR3 nucleotides: TGTGCCATCGGGCGGGGAGTTAATGAAAAACTGTTTTTT. Translating gives CAIGRGVNEKLFF. This chain joins TRBV10-3 and TRBJ1-4; D remains unclear. CDR1 ENHRY and CDR2 SYGVKD come from the germline V gene. The CDR3 covers 13 residues. Trimming stripped 8 bases from V and 4 bases from J, with 11 bases between.

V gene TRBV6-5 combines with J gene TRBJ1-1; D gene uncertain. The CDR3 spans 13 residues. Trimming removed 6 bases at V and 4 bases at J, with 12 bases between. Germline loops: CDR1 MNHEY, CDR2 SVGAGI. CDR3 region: CASRQYRITEAFF. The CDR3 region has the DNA TGTGCCAGCAGACAGTATCGAATCACTGAAGCTTTCTTT.

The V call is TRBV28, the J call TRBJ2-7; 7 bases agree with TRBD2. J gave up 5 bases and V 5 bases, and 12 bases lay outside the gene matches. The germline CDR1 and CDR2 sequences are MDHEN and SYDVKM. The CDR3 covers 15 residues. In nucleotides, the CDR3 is TGTGCCAGCAGTCCGATGGGACTACAAGAGGACGAGCAGTACTTC. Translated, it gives CASSPMGLQEDEQYF. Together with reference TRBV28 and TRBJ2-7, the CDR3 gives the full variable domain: DVKVTQSSRYLVKRTGEKVFLECVQDMDHENMFWYRQDPGLGLRLIYFSYDVKMKEKGDIPEGYSVSREKKERFSLILESASTNQTSMYLCASSPMGLQEDEQYFGPGTRLTVT.

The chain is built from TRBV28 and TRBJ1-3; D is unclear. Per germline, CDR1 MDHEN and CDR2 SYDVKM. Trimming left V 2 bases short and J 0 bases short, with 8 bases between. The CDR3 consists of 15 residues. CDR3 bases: TGTGCCAGCAGTTTACCCCATCACTCTGGAAACACCATATATTTT. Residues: CASSLPHHSGNTIYF.

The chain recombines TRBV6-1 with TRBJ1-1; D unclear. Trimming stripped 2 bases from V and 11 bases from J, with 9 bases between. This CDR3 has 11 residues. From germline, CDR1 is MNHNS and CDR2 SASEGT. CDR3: CASSEQRVAFF. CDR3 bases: TGTGCCAGCAGTGAACAGAGGGTGGCTTTCTTT.